This T cell receptor (beta chain) was captured in a study of cytomegalovirus exposure and HLA in healthy donors. Across the study: From HLA-typed donors, an early data release held tens of millions of unique TCRs.

The primer mix had 60 Vbeta and 13 Jbeta primers. Using immunoSEQ multiplex PCR, the repertoire was profiled, and TCRdb retains in-frame clones only, with some absent. This sample has about 80,000 clones, with around 77% found just once. Study observations and caveats: Analysis performed later found around 15,000 TCR beta sequences associated with HLA alleles at 0.05 false discovery rate. A later analysis revealed that TCR association rates differed between HLA loci, peaking at DRB1 and bottoming out at HLA-C. Some highly shared sequence variants likely arose as a pipeline artifact.

The V end was cut by 6 bases, the J end by 5 bases, with 17 bases between. The CDR3 totals 15 residues. In regard to this clone: Its antigen remains unknown.

This receptor was taken from a middle-aged woman in good health and CMV-seropositive. Sample: PBMCs. The V gene is TRBV23-1, the J gene TRBJ2-4; TRBD2 is a possible D gene (6 bases). TRBV23-1 is reported as an ORF; its role is uncertain. CDR3 in amino acids: CASSPKEGPQNIQYF. The CDR3 DNA follows: TGCGCCAGCAGCCCAAAGGAGGGCCCCCAAAACATTCAGTACTTC.